This T cell receptor beta chain comes out of a study of cytomegalovirus exposure and HLA in healthy donors. CDR3 length: 14 amino acids. CDR1 and CDR2 (germline): SEHNR, FQNEAQ (reference sequence). V lost 1 base and J 5 bases, leaving 10 bases between the germline ends. The PCR ran on 60 Vbeta and 13 Jbeta primers. TCRdb's table, derived via immunoSEQ multiplex PCR, lists solely in-frame clones and lacks some. The data contain around 140,000 clones, about 79% of them seen just once; the ten biggest clones take up around 2.5%. The receptor comes from a male donor in good health and CMV-seronegative. The specimen was PBMCs. V and J are TRBV7-9 and TRBJ2-3, with D maybe TRBD1 (6 bases). CDR3 nucleotides: TGTGCCAGCAGCTTAGAGGGGGTTCAAGATACGCAGTATTTT. This translates into CASSLEGVQDTQYF.